The 21 T cell receptor beta chains presented below share a single source sample, sequenced in a study of blood T cell repertoires in COVID-19 (dated by TCRdb to the early 2020s). The library came from the immunoSEQ multiplex PCR assay. TCRdb took this table from immuneACCESS and kept in-frame rearrangements with V and J called. Such tables lack part of the clones; where checked against another copy, unresolved V genes explain under half of the gap, and the rest is unexplained. For this sample there are under 300,000 clones; approximately 80% appear just once. Roughly 3.2% of the sample lies in the top ten. The sample was peripheral blood. The origin of the receptors is a woman under 30 with acute or convalescent COVID-19.

V and J are TRBV5-5 and TRBJ2-2; the match to TRBD1 covers 11 bases. The CDR3 totals 15 residues. The germline V gene has CDR1 SGHKS and CDR2 YYEKEE (reference sequence). After removal of 4 bases from V and 4 bases from J, the junction contained 3 bases not matched to a gene. The chain's CDR3 is CASSLGTGGTGELFF. The CDR3 DNA follows: TGTGCCAGCAGCCTCGGGACAGGGGGCACCGGGGAGCTGTTTTTT.

The V and J genes are TRBV7-6 and TRBJ2-1, with 9 nucleotides matching TRBD2. V lost 4 bases and J lost 6; bases outside the gene matches: 10. CDR1 is SGHVS, CDR2 FNYEAQ, per germline. The CDR3 loop spans 16 amino acids. The CDR3 DNA sequence: TGTGCCAGCAGCTATGTGGGACTAGCTTCGGGCAATGAGCAGTTCTTC. Protein sequence: CASSYVGLASGNEQFF.

The chain joins TRBV6-5 to TRBJ1-2; no reliable D call. V was cut by 3 bases and J by 4 bases, with 9 bases left in between. Germline CDR1 and CDR2: MNHEY and SVGAGI. The CDR3 has 13 residues. The DNA for the CDR3 is TGTGCCAGCAGTTATTTACAGATCTATGGCTACACCTTC. As protein: CASSYLQIYGYTF.

This chain connects TRBV4-3 to TRBJ1-1, with D perhaps matching TRBD1 (5 bases). The V end was cut by 4 bases, the J end by 4 bases, with 25 bases between. Germline-derived CDR1 and CDR2 are LGHNA and YSLEER. The CDR3 loop spans 18 amino acids. CDR3 loop: CASSPSGAASSMGTEAFF. The CDR3 nucleotides read TGCGCCAGCAGCCCAAGCGGGGCAGCCTCGTCTATGGGCACTGAAGCTTTCTTT.

The chain combines TRBV13 with TRBJ2-3, with D uncertain. The V end was cut by 0 bases, the J end by 0 bases, with 4 bases between. The CDR3 spans 14 residues. Germline values: CDR1 PRHDT, CDR2 FYEKMQ (reference sequence). CDR3 region: CASSLGQSTDTQYF. DNA of the CDR3: TGTGCCAGCAGCTTAGGCCAAAGCACAGATACGCAGTATTTT.

The rearrangement joins TRBV6-6 to TRBJ2-1; 10 bases fit TRBD2. Unmatched junction bases numbered 10, after V lost 10 bases and J lost 4 bases. The CDR3 covers 15 residues. CDR1 MNHNY and CDR2 SVGAGI come from the germline V gene (reference sequence). The CDR3 protein is CATAPRTSGYNEQFF. The DNA for the CDR3 is TGTGCCACCGCCCCCCGGACTAGCGGATACAATGAGCAGTTCTTC.

The V gene is TRBV7-3, the J gene TRBJ2-5; D is unclear. Trimming took 3 bases from V and 2 from J, leaving 19 bases between them. Germline CDR1 SGHTA, CDR2 FQGTGA. This CDR3 has 17 amino acids. CDR3 nucleotides: TGTGCCAGCAGCTTTGGGTCACCGGGTATTAGGCAAGAGACCCAGTACTTC. It encodes CASSFGSPGIRQETQYF.

CDR3 in amino acids: CASSVGGLGDTQYF. CDR3 sequence (DNA): TGTGCCAGCAGCGTAGGAGGGTTGGGAGATACGCAGTATTTT. V is TRBV9 and J is TRBJ2-3, with a weak D call TRBD2 (5 bases). CDR3 length: 14 amino acids. Per the germline V gene, CDR1 is SGDLS and CDR2 is YYNGEE. V was pared by 0 bases and J by 5 bases, with 10 bases between.

This chain joins TRBV12-5 and TRBJ2-7; 7 nucleotides agree with TRBD1. The CDR3 contains 14 residues. Trimming removed 5 bases from V and 2 bases from J; junction bases left unmatched: 6. Per the germline V gene, CDR1 is LGHNT and CDR2 is FRNRAP. The CDR3 is CASGPGQPPYEQYF. The CDR3 region has the DNA TGTGCTAGTGGTCCGGGACAGCCCCCCTACGAGCAGTACTTC.

The rearrangement joins TRBV6-5 to TRBJ1-1; 8 positions match TRBD1. V was pared by 4 bases and J by 1 base, with 2 bases of the junction left unmatched. CDR3 length equals 14 residues. Germline V gene sequence: CDR1 MNHEY, CDR2 SVGAGI. DNA for the CDR3: TGTGCCAGCAGTTCCGGACAGGGGAACACTGAAGCTTTCTTT. It yields the protein CASSSGQGNTEAFF.

The V call is TRBV6-1, the J call TRBJ1-5; a weak D match, TRBD1 (6 bases). The CDR3 length is 15 residues. In germline, CDR1 is MNHNS, CDR2 SASEGT. V gave up 0 bases and J gave up 4 bases, with 10 bases separating them. The CDR3 nucleotides read TGTGCCAGCAGTGAAGCGGACAGAAGGAATCAGCCCCAGCATTTT. This translates into CASSEADRRNQPQHF.

The chain has TRBV19 and TRBJ1-5; 7 bases map to TRBD1. V gave up 9 bases and J gave up 2 bases; unmatched junction bases: 16. CDR1 LNHDA and CDR2 SQIVND come from the germline V gene (reference sequence). The CDR3 runs to 17 residues. CDR3: CASRTGTVAGGNQPQHF. Written as DNA, the CDR3 is TGTGCCAGCAGAACCGGGACAGTGGCTGGGGGCAATCAGCCCCAGCATTTT.

This chain uses TRBV27 with TRBJ1-2; weak D call: TRBD1 (5 bases). The CDR3 sequence is 17 residues long. V lost 0 bases to trimming and J lost 4 bases, with 18 bases between them. CDR1 MNHEY and CDR2 SMNVEV come from the germline V gene (reference sequence). Here the CDR3 DNA reads TGTGCCAGCAGTTTATCTCCCTCGGGCAGGGATGTCTATGGCTACACCTTC. It yields the protein CASSLSPSGRDVYGYTF.

The sample holds a few counts of this clone. This chain links TRBV5-1 with TRBJ1-2; no clear D. V lost 1 base to trimming and J lost 0 bases, with 4 bases between them. Germline values: CDR1 SGHRS, CDR2 YFSETQ. This CDR3 contains 13 residues. The CDR3 nucleotides read TGCGCCAGCAGCTTGACAGCTAACTATGGCTACACCTTC. Translation: CASSLTANYGYTF.

The CDR3 sequence is CASTAVRAEQYF. The CDR3 DNA follows: TGTGCCAGCACGGCAGTCAGGGCCGAGCAGTACTTC. V usage is TRBV2 and J usage is TRBJ2-7; maybe TRBD1 (5 bases). The CDR3 is 12 residues long. Trimming pared 7 bases from V and 6 bases from J, leaving 13 bases between. Germline CDR1 reads SNHLY; CDR2 reads FYNNEI.

The V call is TRBV5-5, the J call TRBJ2-7; 15 bases align to TRBD2. The CDR3 is 13 amino acids. After removal of 5 bases from V and 7 bases from J, the junction contained 1 base not matched to a gene. Germline CDR1 is SGHKS and CDR2 is YYEKEE (reference sequence). The CDR3 sequence is CASRGLAGGEQYF. The CDR3 DNA reads TGTGCCAGCAGGGGACTAGCGGGAGGTGAGCAGTACTTC.

The J gene is TRBJ1-4, the V gene TRBV28; 9 bases match TRBD1. The CDR3 loop spans 20 amino acids. Germline V gives CDR1 MDHEN, CDR2 SYDVKM. Unmatched junction bases numbered 24, after V lost 5 bases and J lost 8 bases. The CDR3 sequence: CASSPLTSGQGNLSGEKLFF. CDR3 DNA sequence: TGTGCCAGCAGTCCCCTAACTTCTGGACAGGGGAATCTTTCGGGAGAAAAACTGTTTTTT. Complete variable domain (other parts from reference TRBV28 and TRBJ1-4): DVKVTQSSRYLVKRTGEKVFLECVQDMDHENMFWYRQDPGLGLRLIYFSYDVKMKEKGDIPEGYSVSREKKERFSLILESASTNQTSMYLCASSPLTSGQGNLSGEKLFFGSGTQLSVL.

The chain uses TRBV3-1 (or the pseudogene TRBV3-2) and TRBJ2-5; D possibly corresponds to TRBD2 (5 bases). This CDR3 has 15 residues. From germline, CDR1 is LGHDT and CDR2 YNNKEL (reference sequence). V lost 0 bases and J 1 base, leaving 9 bases between the germline ends. The CDR3 here is CASSQDSGSQETQYF. The CDR3 DNA follows: TGTGCCAGCAGCCAAGATTCGGGGTCCCAAGAGACCCAGTACTTC.

The genes are TRBV5-4 and TRBJ2-7; 8 bases are a match to TRBD1. Losses at the gene ends were 1 base for V and 4 bases for J; bases not matched to a gene: 1. The CDR3 consists of 13 residues. The germline V gene encodes CDR1 SGHNT and CDR2 YYREEE (reference sequence). As DNA, the CDR3 is TGTGCCAGCAGCTTGTACAGGGGGTACGAGCAGTACTTC. It yields the protein CASSLYRGYEQYF.

V and J are TRBV6-5 and TRBJ2-7; possible D gene TRBD2, 6 bases. Per the germline V gene, CDR1 is MNHEY and CDR2 is SVGAGI. The CDR3 has 15 amino acids. V lost 1 base and J lost 5, with 15 bases in between. The CDR3 DNA follows: TGTGCCAGCAGTTACTATAGCGGAGTCATCCACGAGCAGTACTTC. Its translation is CASSYYSGVIHEQYF.

V usage is TRBV3-1 (or the pseudogene TRBV3-2) and J usage is TRBJ1-3; the D gene is possibly TRBD1 (6 bases). The V end was cut by 4 bases, the J end by 0 bases, with 22 bases between. Germline V gives CDR1 LGHDT, CDR2 YNNKEL (reference sequence). The CDR3 is 19 amino acids. CDR3 DNA sequence: TGTGCCAGCAGCCCAGAACAGGGACCAATATTTAGCTCTGGAAACACCATATATTTT. Translated: CASSPEQGPIFSSGNTIYF.